This T cell receptor (beta chain) emerged from a study of blood T cell repertoires in COVID-19. In this sample, this clone turned up once. TCRdb's copy holds only in-frame clones and misses some; the assay was immunoSEQ multiplex PCR. The table includes about 69,000 clones, roughly 89% detected once. Sequences were obtained from peripheral blood. The receptor's source is a man aged 25-40 years with acute or convalescent COVID-19.

The CDR3 DNA follows: TGCGCCAGCAGCTTGGGAATGGGACAGGGGTATAATTCACCCCTCCACTTT. Amino acids: CASSLGMGQGYNSPLHF. The chain couples TRBV5-1 to TRBJ1-6; TRBD1 matches 10 bases. V shed 0 bases, J shed 4 bases, and the junction held 4 bases outside the gene matches. CDR3 size: 17 residues. Germline V gene sequence: CDR1 SGHRS, CDR2 YFSETQ.